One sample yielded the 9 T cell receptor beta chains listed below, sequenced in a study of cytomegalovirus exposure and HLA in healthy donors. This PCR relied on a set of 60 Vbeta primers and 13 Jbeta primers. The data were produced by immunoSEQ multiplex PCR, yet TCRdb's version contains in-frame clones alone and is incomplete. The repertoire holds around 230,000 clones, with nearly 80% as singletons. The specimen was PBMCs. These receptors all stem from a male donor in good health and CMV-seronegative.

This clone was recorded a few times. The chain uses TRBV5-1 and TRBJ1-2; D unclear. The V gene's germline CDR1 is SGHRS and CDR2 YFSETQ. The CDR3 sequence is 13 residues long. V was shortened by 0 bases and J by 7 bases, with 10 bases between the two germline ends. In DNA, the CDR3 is TGCGCCAGCAGCTTGGATAACAGTAGTGGCTACACCTTC. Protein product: CASSLDNSSGYTF. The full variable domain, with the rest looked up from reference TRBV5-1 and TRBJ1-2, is KAGVTQTPRYLIKTRGQQVTLSCSPISGHRSVSWYQQTPGQGLQFLFEYFSETQRNKGNFPGRFSGRQFSNSRSEMNVSTLELGDSALYLCASSLDNSSGYTFGSGTRLTVV.

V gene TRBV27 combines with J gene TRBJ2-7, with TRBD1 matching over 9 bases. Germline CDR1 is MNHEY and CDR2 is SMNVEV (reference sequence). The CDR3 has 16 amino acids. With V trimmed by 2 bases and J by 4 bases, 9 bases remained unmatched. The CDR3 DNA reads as TGTGCCAGCAGTTTACTTCCGGGACAGGGCTGGTACGAGCAGTACTTC. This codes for CASSLLPGQGWYEQYF.

The CDR3 is CASSPDRLNTGELFF. The CDR3 coding sequence is TGTGCCAGCTCTCCAGACAGATTGAACACCGGGGAGCTGTTTTTT. This chain connects TRBV18 to TRBJ2-2; the D gene is possibly TRBD1 (5 bases). CDR3 length: 15 residues. The ends were cut back, 6 bases at V and 1 base at J, with 12 bases in the middle. CDR1 is KGHSH and CDR2 is LQKENI in the germline V gene.

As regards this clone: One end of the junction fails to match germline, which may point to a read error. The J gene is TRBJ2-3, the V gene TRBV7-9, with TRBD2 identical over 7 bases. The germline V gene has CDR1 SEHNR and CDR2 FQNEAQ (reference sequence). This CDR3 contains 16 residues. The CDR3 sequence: CSSSTPAGLGTDTQYF. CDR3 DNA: TGTTCCAGCAGCACCCCAGCGGGACTTGGCACAGATACGCAGTATTTT.

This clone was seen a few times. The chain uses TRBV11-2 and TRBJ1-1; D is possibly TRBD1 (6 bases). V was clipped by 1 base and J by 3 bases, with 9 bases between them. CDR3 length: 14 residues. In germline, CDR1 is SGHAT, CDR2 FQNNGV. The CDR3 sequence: CASSLGGPHTEAFF. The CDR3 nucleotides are TGTGCCAGCAGCTTAGGGGGGCCGCACACTGAAGCTTTCTTT.

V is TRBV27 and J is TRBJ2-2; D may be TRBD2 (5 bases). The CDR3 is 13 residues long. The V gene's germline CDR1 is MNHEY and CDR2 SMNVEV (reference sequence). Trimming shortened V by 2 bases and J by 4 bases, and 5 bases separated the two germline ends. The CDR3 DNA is TGTGCCAGCAGTTTAGGACTCACCGGGGAGCTGTTTTTT. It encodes CASSLGLTGELFF.

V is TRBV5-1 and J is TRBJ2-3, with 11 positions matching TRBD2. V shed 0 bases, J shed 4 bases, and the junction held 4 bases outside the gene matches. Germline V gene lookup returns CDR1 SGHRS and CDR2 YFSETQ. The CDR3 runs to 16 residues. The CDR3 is CASSLVLAGGPDTQYF. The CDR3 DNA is TGCGCCAGCAGCTTGGTTCTAGCGGGGGGCCCAGATACGCAGTATTTT.

CDR3 in DNA: TGTGCCAGCAGAGCCGGGACAGGGGGCATCGACGAGCAGTACTTC. This sequence encodes CASRAGTGGIDEQYF. This chain uses TRBV6-5 with TRBJ2-7; 12 bases align to TRBD1. The junction had 8 bases not matched to a gene; V was cut back by 6 bases and J by 5 bases. This CDR3 spans 15 amino acids. Looked up from germline, CDR1 is MNHEY and CDR2 is SVGAGI.

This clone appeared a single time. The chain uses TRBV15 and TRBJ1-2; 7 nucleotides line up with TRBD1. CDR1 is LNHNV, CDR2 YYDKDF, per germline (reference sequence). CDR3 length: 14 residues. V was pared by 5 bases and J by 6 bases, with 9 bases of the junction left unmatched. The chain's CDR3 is CATSSRTGLDGYTF. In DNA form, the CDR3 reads TGTGCCACCAGCTCCAGGACAGGCTTGGATGGCTACACCTTC.